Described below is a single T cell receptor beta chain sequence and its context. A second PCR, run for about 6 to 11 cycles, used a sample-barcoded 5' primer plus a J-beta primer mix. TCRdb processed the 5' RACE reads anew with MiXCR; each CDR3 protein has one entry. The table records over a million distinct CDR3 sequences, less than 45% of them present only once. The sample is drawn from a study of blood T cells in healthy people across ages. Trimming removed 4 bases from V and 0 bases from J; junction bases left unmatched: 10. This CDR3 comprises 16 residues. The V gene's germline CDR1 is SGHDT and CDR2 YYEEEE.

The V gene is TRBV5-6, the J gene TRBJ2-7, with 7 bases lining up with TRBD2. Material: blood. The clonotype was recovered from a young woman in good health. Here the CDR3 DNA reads TGTGCCAGCAGCGTCCACCCGGGACTATACTCCTACGAGCAGTACTTC. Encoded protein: CASSVHPGLYSYEQYF.